This T cell receptor beta chain comes out of a study of blood T cells in healthy people across ages. A second roughly 6 to 11 cycle PCR used barcoded and J-beta primers. TCRdb reprocessed the 5' RACE reads with MiXCR, giving one entry per CDR3 protein. Found here are roughly 1.9 million distinct CDR3 sequences, roughly two fifths of them singletons; the top ten hold more than 20%. This clonotype was seen more than once but under ten times. Trimming took 2 bases from V and 8 from J, leaving 11 bases between them. This CDR3 is built from 13 residues. Germline values: CDR1 SGHRS, CDR2 YFSETQ. The chain is built from TRBV5-1 and TRBJ2-1; tentatively, D is TRBD1 (5 bases). Sequencing input: blood. This TCR was recovered from a human donor in good health. The CDR3 region has the DNA TGCGCCAGCAGCTTTAGGGGTCTAGATGAGCAGTTCTTC. This encodes CASSFRGLDEQFF.